Given below is one TCR beta chain in context. Antigen unknown. Primers included in the PCR were 60 Vbeta and 13 Jbeta primers. Sequenced by immunoSEQ multiplex PCR; TCRdb stores in-frame clones only, minus some. The data contain about 200,000 clones, around 79% of them singletons. These data originate in a study of cytomegalovirus exposure and HLA in healthy donors. General study results and limits: It was reported that the classifier diagnosed cytomegalovirus status with high specificity and sensitivity in both the original and validation cohorts.

Specimen: PBMCs. The sequence derives from a girl under 18 in good health and CMV-seropositive.

Here the CDR3 reads CASSVSPSPNTEAFF. CDR3 DNA sequence: TGTGCCAGCAGCGTATCTCCGAGCCCGAACACTGAAGCTTTCTTT. The chain couples TRBV9 to TRBJ1-1; unclear D gene. CDR1 is SGDLS, CDR2 YYNGEE, per germline. Deletions cut 1 base from V and 1 base from J, with 11 bases between. The CDR3 has 15 amino acids.